Listed below are T cell receptor beta chains from one sample, sequenced in a study of cytotoxic CD8 clonotypes in ibrutinib-treated CLL. TCRdb's table, derived via immunoSEQ multiplex PCR, lists solely in-frame clones and lacks some. The data show around 33,000 clones, more than 65% seen once. This specimen consisted of PBMCs, obtained before ibrutinib treatment. Source of these receptors: a human donor with chronic lymphocytic leukemia. Each CDR3 is given with its conserved first and last residue. The order of the fields is V gene, clone size, J gene, D gene, CDR3 protein, CDR3 DNA. The D gene is left open where the match is weak. Size tells how often a clone was seen (once, few, many) or the class of an expanded clone, and some rows leave it out.

TRBV29-1	-	TRBJ2-5	-	CSVDRFQFGTETQYF	TGCAGCGTTGATAGGTTTCAGTTTGGCACAGAGACCCAGTACTTC
TRBV9	-	TRBJ2-5	TRBD1	CASSIGTGGTETQYF	TGTGCCAGCAGCATTGGGACAGGGGGGACGGAGACCCAGTACTTC
TRBV6-1	-	TRBJ1-1	TRBD1	CASIRDRDNTEAFF	TGTGCCAGCATCCGGGACAGGGACAACACTGAAGCTTTCTTT
TRBV5-4	-	TRBJ2-7	-	CASSLEGAWEQYF	TGTGCCAGCAGCTTGGAAGGGGCCTGGGAGCAGTACTTC
TRBV6-6	-	TRBJ2-2	TRBD1	CATTGTENTGELFF	TGTGCCACCACCGGGACAGAGAACACCGGGGAGCTGTTTTTT
TRBV1	-	TRBJ2-1	-	CTSSQEQIPRACEQFF	TGCACCAGCAGCCAAGAGCAAATCCCCCGGGCGTGTGAGCAGTTCTTC
TRBV28	once	TRBJ2-2	TRBD2	CASRGAGVGTGELFF	TGTGCCAGCAGAGGCGCGGGAGTGGGCACCGGGGAGCTGTTTTTT
TRBV7-9	few	TRBJ2-2	-	CASSWGQNTGELFF	TGTGCCAGCAGCTGGGGACAGAACACCGGGGAGCTGTTTTTT
TRBV15	-	TRBJ1-5	-	CATSRDRGNQPQHF	TGTGCCACCAGCAGAGATCGGGGGAATCAGCCCCAGCATTTT
TRBV2	-	TRBJ2-7	TRBD1	CASGRAGQGGYEQYF	TGTGCCAGCGGGCGGGCGGGACAGGGTGGGTACGAGCAGTACTTC